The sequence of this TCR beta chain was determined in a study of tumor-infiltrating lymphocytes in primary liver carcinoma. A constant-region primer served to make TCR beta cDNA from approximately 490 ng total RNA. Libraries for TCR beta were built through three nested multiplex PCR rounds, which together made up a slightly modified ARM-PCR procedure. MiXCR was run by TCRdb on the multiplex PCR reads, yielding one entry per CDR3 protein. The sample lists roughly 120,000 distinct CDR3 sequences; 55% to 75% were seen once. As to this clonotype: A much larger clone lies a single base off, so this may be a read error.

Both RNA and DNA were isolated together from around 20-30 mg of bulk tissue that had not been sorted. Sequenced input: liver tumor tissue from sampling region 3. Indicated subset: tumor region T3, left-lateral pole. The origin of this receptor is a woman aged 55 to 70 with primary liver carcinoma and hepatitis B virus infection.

In DNA form, the CDR3 reads TGTGCCAGCACTCCGGGACAGGGGTACTATGGCTGCACCTTC. It specifies CASTPGQGYYGCTF. The chain recombines TRBV12-3 or TRBV12-4 with TRBJ1-2; TRBD1 matches 10 bases. The CDR3 loop spans 14 amino acids.